This TCR beta chain was recorded in a study of cytomegalovirus exposure and HLA in healthy donors. Study-level points and caveats: According to a later analysis, donors in an Asian-associated ancestry cluster reportedly had fewer N-insertions than the approximately 730-donor mean.

About this clone: Its target is not known.

Both 60 Vbeta primers and 13 Jbeta primers went into the PCR. The protocol was immunoSEQ multiplex PCR, while the TCRdb copy is restricted to in-frame clones and leaves out a portion. The sample consists of roughly 100,000 clones, 10% of them appearing once. The CDR3 runs to 12 residues. Germline CDR1 is MDHEN and CDR2 is SYDVKM. The ends were cut back, 6 bases at V and 4 bases at J, with 9 bases in the middle. Sequenced sample: PBMCs. This sequence originates from a man aged 40-55 years in good health and CMV-seropositive. J is TRBJ1-2 and V is TRBV28; the D gene is possibly TRBD1 (6 bases). The CDR3 reads CASSGQTYGYTF. CDR3 coding DNA: TGTGCCAGCAGCGGACAGACCTATGGCTACACCTTC.